Each of the 2 T cell receptor beta chains below was sequenced from the same sample in a study of blood T cell repertoires in COVID-19. Sequencing was performed with immunoSEQ multiplex PCR; in TCRdb, only in-frame clones are kept and a portion is missing. This table has some 120,000 clones, 80% to 90% appearing once. Sequenced: peripheral blood. The receptor set was obtained from a woman in her forties or fifties with acute or convalescent COVID-19.

The chain couples TRBV7-2 to TRBJ2-7; unclear D gene. Germline V gene lookup returns CDR1 SGHTA and CDR2 FQGNSA. V lost 3 bases to trimming and J lost 2 bases, with 8 bases between them. The CDR3 loop spans 13 amino acids. The CDR3 region is CASSFSGAYEQYF. The CDR3 DNA follows: TGTGCCAGCAGCTTCTCTGGAGCCTACGAGCAGTACTTC. Full variable domain (remainder filled in from reference TRBV7-2 and TRBJ2-7): GAGVSQSPSNKVTEKGKDVELRCDPISGHTALYWYRQSLGQGLEFLIYFQGNSAPDKSGLPSDRFSAERTGGSVSTLTIQRTQQEDSAVYLCASSFSGAYEQYFGPGTRLTVT.

J is TRBJ2-7 and V is TRBV5-4, with D tentatively TRBD2 (5 bases). The germline V gene has CDR1 SGHNT and CDR2 YYREEE (reference sequence). V was clipped by 0 bases and J by 0 bases, with 10 bases between them. CDR3 size: 15 residues. DNA for the CDR3: TGTGCCAGCAGCTTGGGGGTGGGGAGCTCCTACGAGCAGTACTTC. Protein: CASSLGVGSSYEQYF.